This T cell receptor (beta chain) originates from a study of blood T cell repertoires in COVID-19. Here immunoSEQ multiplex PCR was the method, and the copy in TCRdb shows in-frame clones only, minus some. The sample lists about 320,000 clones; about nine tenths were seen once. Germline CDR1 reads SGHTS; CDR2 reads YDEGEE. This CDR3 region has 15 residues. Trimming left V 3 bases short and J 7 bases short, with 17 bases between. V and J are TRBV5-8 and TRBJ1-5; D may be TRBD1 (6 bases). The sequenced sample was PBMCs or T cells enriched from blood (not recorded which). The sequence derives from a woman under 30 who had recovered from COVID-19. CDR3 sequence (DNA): TGTGCCAGCAGCTCGCGGACAGTCCTTAGACAGCCCCAGCATTTT. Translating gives CASSSRTVLRQPQHF.